This TCR beta chain originates from a study of cytomegalovirus exposure and HLA in healthy donors. A multiplex PCR was run with 60 Vbeta primers and 13 Jbeta primers. Clones were read by immunoSEQ multiplex PCR, and TCRdb kept only the in-frame ones, dropping some. In the table there are 170,000 or so clones, roughly 70% of which are singletons. The specimen was PBMCs. This TCR was sampled from a male donor in good health and CMV-seronegative.

The CDR3 reads CASSIVLDQETQYF. Written as DNA, the CDR3 is TGTGCCAGTAGTATAGTTCTTGACCAAGAGACCCAGTACTTC. The V and J genes are TRBV19 and TRBJ2-5; D remains ambiguous. Germline CDR1 reads LNHDA; CDR2 reads SQIVND (reference sequence). Trimming took off 1 base at V and 0 bases at J, with 6 bases between the two ends. The CDR3 runs 14 residues. The full variable domain, rest sourced from reference TRBV19 and TRBJ2-5, is DGGITQSPKYLFRKEGQNVTLSCEQNLNHDAMYWYRQDPGQGLRLIYYSQIVNDFQKGDIAEGYSVSREKKESFPLTVTSAQKNPTAFYLCASSIVLDQETQYFGPGTRLLVL.